One and the same sample provided the 9 T cell receptor beta chains below, sequenced in a study of regulatory T cells in long-lasting Graves disease. Arm-PCR of CDR3 regions with iRepertoire HTBI primers generated TCR beta libraries. TCRdb ran MiXCR on the multiplex PCR reads and lists one entry per CDR3 protein. The table records 350,000 to 500,000 distinct CDR3 sequences, 21% of them present only once. The time point here: persistent/refractory GD, antithyroid drugs over 5 years with positive TRAb. Scientists built the TCR library using RNA that was extracted from PBMCs. The sequenced sample was peripheral blood mononuclear cells (PBMCs), obtained when the disease was refractory, from a patient treated with antithyroid drugs. The receptors were gathered from a female donor with Graves disease.

This clonotype occurred a few times. The chain uses TRBV7-9 and TRBJ1-4, with a weak D call TRBD1 (6 bases). The length of the CDR3 is 14 residues. CDR1 is SEHNR, CDR2 FQNEAQ, per germline (reference sequence). The V end lost 4 bases, the J end lost 4 bases, and 10 bases lay between the germline ends. This chain's CDR3 is CASSSDRNNEKLFF. CDR3 nucleotides: TGTGCCAGCAGCTCAGACAGGAATAATGAAAAACTGTTTTTT.

This rearrangement joins TRBV5-1 to TRBJ2-7; TRBD2 is a possible D gene (6 bases). Per germline, CDR1 SGHRS and CDR2 YFSETQ. V was cut by 4 bases and J by 3 bases, with 11 bases left in between. CDR3 length: 13 amino acids. CDR3 coding DNA: TGCGCCAGCAGCGGGGGGATCCACTACGAGCAGTACTTC. It specifies CASSGGIHYEQYF.

This clonotype was observed many times. The V and J genes are TRBV28 and TRBJ1-1; D possibly corresponds to TRBD1 (5 bases). V was trimmed by 3 bases and J by 2 bases, leaving 22 bases between them. CDR1 is MDHEN and CDR2 is SYDVKM in the germline V gene. The CDR3 runs to 18 residues. This CDR3 is CASSFPGTMSSPNTEAFF. CDR3 DNA sequence: TGTGCCAGCAGTTTTCCGGGGACGATGAGTTCGCCAAACACTGAAGCTTTCTTT.

This clonotype was observed many times. V and J are TRBV7-2 and TRBJ1-5; D remains unclear. The ends were cut back, 5 bases at V and 2 bases at J, with 10 bases in the middle. The V gene's germline CDR1 is SGHTA and CDR2 FQGNSA. The CDR3 loop spans 14 amino acids. The CDR3 DNA is TGTGCCAGCAGCAGGGCGGTCGGCAATCAGCCCCAGCATTTT. Its protein product is CASSRAVGNQPQHF.

This clonotype has ten or more counts. V gene TRBV28 combines with J gene TRBJ1-6; D gene unclear. The ends were cut back, 5 bases at V and 10 bases at J, with 24 bases in the middle. Germline V gene data show CDR1 as MDHEN and CDR2 as SYDVKM. CDR3 length: 17 amino acids. The chain's CDR3 is CASSPQKGNPSKSPLHF. For the CDR3, the DNA is TGTGCCAGCAGTCCCCAGAAGGGTAACCCTTCTAAATCACCCCTCCACTTT.

Remarks on this clonotype: Possible read error: a much larger clone is one base away. The chain combines TRBV6-2 or TRBV6-3 with TRBJ2-5; 8 bases align to TRBD2. CDR1 is MNHEY and CDR2 is SVGEGT in the germline V gene. The CDR3 is made up of 15 amino acids. V dropped 5 bases and J dropped 2; count of bases not matched to a gene: 7. CDR3 residues: CASSNGPGGQETQYF. CDR3 in DNA: TGTGCCAGCAGTAACGGCCCGGGAGGGCAAGAGACCCAGTACTTC.

To note about this clonotype: This may arise from a read error, as a much more abundant clone is one base away. This rearrangement joins TRBV12-3 or TRBV12-4 to TRBJ1-2, with a tentative D call TRBD1 (6 bases). This CDR3 comprises 14 residues. The CDR3, as DNA: TGTGCCTGCAGACAACAGGGATCAAACTATGGCTACACCTTC. Protein product: CACRQQGSNYGYTF.

This clonotype was seen ten or more times. The J gene is TRBJ2-4, the V gene TRBV28, with 8 bases matching TRBD1. The CDR3 consists of 17 residues. Germline loops: CDR1 MDHEN, CDR2 SYDVKM. J lost 3 bases, V lost 5 bases, and 12 bases had no gene match. For the CDR3, the DNA is TGTGCCAGCAGTCCTACCGGGACAGGCCTTTACAAAAACATTCAGTACTTC. Translation gives CASSPTGTGLYKNIQYF.

This clonotype was seen ten or more times. The chain is built from TRBV28 and TRBJ2-7; D is tentatively TRBD1 or TRBD2 (7 bases each). The CDR3 totals 15 residues. Germline CDR1 MDHEN, CDR2 SYDVKM. V lost 2 bases to trimming and J lost 3 bases, with 14 bases between them. CDR3 DNA: TGTGCCAGCAGTTTAGGCAGGGGGAGGGACTACGAGCAGTACTTC. It translates to CASSLGRGRDYEQYF.